The following is a T cell receptor beta chain sequence with its context. Its antigen is unidentified. This clone may be a read error of a much larger clone one base away. This specimen belongs to a study of molecular identifiers for immune sequencing clone quantification. Study in general: Sequencing covered four of five parts into which replicate RNA from approximately 22,000 or 94,000 naive CD8 cells was split.

Findings of the study overall: Clones that had above 20 RNA copies took up over 97% of effector molecules but under 1% in naive cells. Jurkat TCR RNA spiked in from one cell (amid over 850,000 naive cells) was reportedly detectable.

Previously described methods and listed TCR primers were employed for the bulk TCR libraries. TCRdb analysed the PCR reads with MiXCR anew, one entry per CDR3 protein. The sample contains approximately 550,000 distinct CDR3 sequences, roughly 23% of which appear only once. The sequencing input was naive CD8+ T cells from blood, with Jurkat cell RNA spiked in. Stated subset: FACS-sorted CD8+CD4-CCR7+CD45RA+ naive T cells. The clonotype comes from a human donor in good health. Some libraries in this study had Jurkat cell RNA spiked in.

The CDR3 spells CASGLGESTDTQYF. CDR3 sequence (DNA): TGTGCCAGCGGTTTAGGAGAAAGCACAGATACGCAGTATTTT. The gene calls are TRBV12-3 or TRBV12-4 and TRBJ2-3, with D uncertain. The CDR3 loop spans 14 amino acids.